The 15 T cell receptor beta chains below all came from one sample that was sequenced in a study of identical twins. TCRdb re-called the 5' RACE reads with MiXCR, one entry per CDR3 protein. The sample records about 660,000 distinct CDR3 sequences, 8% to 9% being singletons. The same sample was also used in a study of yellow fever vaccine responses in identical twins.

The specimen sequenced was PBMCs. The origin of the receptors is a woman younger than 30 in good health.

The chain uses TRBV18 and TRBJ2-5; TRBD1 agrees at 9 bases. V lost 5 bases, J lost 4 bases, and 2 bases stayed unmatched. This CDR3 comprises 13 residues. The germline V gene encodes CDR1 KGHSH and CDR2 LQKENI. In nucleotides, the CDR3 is TGTGCCAGCTCAACGGGACAGGGAGAGACCCAGTACTTC. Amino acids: CASSTGQGETQYF.

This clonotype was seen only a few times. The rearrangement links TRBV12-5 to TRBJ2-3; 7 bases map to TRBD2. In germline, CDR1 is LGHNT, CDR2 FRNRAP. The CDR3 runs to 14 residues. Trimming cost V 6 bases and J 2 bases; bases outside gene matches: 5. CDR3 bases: TGTGCTAGTGGCTATGGACTAGACACAGATACGCAGTATTTT. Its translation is CASGYGLDTDTQYF.

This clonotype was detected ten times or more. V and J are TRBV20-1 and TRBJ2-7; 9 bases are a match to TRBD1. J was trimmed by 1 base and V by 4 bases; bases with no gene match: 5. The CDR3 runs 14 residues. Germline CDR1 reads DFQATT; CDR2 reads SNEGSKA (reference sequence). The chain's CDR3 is CSATSGTGSYEQYF. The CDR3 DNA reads TGCAGTGCTACCTCCGGGACAGGGTCCTACGAGCAGTACTTC.

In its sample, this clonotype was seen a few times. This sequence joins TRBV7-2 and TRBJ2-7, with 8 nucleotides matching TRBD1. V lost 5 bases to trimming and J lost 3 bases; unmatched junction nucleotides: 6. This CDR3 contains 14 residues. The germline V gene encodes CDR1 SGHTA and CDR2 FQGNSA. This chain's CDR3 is CASSPGDRIYEQYF. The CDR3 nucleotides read TGTGCCAGCAGCCCTGGGGACAGGATCTACGAGCAGTACTTC.

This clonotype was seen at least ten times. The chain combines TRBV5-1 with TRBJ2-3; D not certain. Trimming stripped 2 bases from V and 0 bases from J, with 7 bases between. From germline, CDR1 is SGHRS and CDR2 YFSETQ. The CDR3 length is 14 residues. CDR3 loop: CASSFYDSTDTQYF. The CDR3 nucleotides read TGCGCCAGCAGCTTCTACGATAGCACAGATACGCAGTATTTT.

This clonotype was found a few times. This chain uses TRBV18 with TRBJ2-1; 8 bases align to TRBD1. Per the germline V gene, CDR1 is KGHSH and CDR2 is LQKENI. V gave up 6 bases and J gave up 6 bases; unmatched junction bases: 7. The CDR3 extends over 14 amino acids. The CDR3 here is CASSQGQGTNEQFF. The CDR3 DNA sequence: TGTGCCAGCTCCCAAGGACAGGGAACCAATGAGCAGTTCTTC.

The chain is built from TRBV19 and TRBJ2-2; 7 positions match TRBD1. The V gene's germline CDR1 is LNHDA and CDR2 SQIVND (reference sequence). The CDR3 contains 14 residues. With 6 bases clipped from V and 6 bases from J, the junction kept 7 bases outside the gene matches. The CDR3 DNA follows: TGTGCCAGTAGACGGACAGGAACAGCCGGGGAGCTGTTTTTT. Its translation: CASRRTGTAGELFF.

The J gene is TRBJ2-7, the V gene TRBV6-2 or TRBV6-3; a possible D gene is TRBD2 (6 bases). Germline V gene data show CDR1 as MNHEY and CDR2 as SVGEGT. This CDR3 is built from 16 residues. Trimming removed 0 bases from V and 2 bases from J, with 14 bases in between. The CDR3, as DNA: TGTGCCAGCAGTTACTCGAGGCGGGAAGGGGCCTACGAGCAGTACTTC. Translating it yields CASSYSRREGAYEQYF.

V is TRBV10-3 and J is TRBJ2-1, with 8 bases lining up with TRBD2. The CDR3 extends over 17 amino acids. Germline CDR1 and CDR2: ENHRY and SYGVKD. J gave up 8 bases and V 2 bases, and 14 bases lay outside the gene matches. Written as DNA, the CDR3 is TGTGCCATCAGTGAGACATTTGTGGTTAGCGGGGAGGATGAGCAGTTCTTC. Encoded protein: CAISETFVVSGEDEQFF.

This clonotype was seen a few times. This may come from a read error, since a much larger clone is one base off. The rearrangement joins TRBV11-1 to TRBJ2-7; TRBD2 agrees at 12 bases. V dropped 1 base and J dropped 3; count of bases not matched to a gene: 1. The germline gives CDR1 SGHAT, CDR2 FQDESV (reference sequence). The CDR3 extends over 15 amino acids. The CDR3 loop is CASSLGTSGNYEQYF. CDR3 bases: TGTGCCAGCAGCTTAGGGACTAGCGGGAACTACGAGCAGTACTTC. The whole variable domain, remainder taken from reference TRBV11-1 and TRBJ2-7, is EAEVAQSPRYKITEKSQAVAFWCDPISGHATLYWYRQILGQGPELLVQFQDESVVDDSQLPKDRFSAERLKGVDSTLKIQPAELGDSAMYLCASSLGTSGNYEQYFGPGTRLTVT.

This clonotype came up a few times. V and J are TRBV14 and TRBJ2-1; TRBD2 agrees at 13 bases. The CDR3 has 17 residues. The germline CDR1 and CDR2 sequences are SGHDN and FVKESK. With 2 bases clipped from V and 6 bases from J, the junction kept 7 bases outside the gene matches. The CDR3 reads CASSQTSGGAFVNEQFF. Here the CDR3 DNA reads TGTGCCAGCAGCCAAACTAGCGGGGGGGCCTTTGTCAATGAGCAGTTCTTC.

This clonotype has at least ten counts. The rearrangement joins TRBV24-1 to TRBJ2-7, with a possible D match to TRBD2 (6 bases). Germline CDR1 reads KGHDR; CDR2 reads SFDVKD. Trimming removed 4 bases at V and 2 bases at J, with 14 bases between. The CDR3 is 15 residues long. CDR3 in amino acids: CATSDPGTQTYEQYF. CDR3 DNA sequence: TGTGCCACCAGTGACCCCGGGACTCAAACCTACGAGCAGTACTTC.

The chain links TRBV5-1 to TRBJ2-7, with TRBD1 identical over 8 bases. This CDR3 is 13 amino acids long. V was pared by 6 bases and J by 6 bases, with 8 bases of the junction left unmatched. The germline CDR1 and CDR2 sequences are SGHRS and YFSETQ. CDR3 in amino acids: CASNSRTGIEQYF. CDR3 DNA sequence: TGCGCCAGCAACTCCAGGACAGGGATCGAGCAGTACTTC.

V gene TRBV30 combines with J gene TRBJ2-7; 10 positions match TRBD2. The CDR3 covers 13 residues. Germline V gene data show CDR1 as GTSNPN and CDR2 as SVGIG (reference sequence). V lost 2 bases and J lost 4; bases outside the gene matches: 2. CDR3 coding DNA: TGTGCCTGGAGTAGCGGGGGGGGGTACGAGCAGTACTTC. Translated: CAWSSGGGYEQYF.

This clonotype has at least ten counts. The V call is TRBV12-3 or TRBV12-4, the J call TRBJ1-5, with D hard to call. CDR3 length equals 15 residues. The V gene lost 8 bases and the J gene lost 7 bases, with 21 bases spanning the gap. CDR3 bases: TGTGCCAGCCGAGTTTCGAGTGATTTGGGCCAGCCCCAGCATTTT. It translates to CASRVSSDLGQPQHF.